Described below is a single T cell receptor beta chain sequence and its context. The sample originates from a study of blood T cell repertoires in COVID-19. Study-level information: Whether acute or convalescent, the COVID-19 samples came from the United States, Italy and Spain. PBMCs, B-cell-depleted T cells, or T cells were the source of the cDNA or gDNA that made up the material.

In the authors' methods: Nucleated cell number was recorded as an estimate derived from reference gene primer amplification. Some clones are missing from TCRdb's copy, which holds only in-frame ones; the method was immunoSEQ multiplex PCR. V, J and clone size are those of that table, while D and trimming were read from the DNA. In the table there are roughly 120,000 clones, roughly four fifths of which are singletons. V was cut by 3 bases and J by 7 bases, with 7 bases left in between. CDR1 and CDR2 from the germline V gene are KGHSH and LQKENI. This CDR3 is 13 amino acids long. The sequence derives from a man between 65 and 79 years old with acute or convalescent COVID-19. This rearrangement joins TRBV18 to TRBJ1-6, with D perhaps matching TRBD1 (5 bases). The sequenced sample consisted of peripheral blood. This chain's CDR3 is CASSPDKNSPLHF. The DNA of the CDR3 is TGTGCCAGCTCACCGGACAAAAATTCACCCCTCCACTTT.